This T cell receptor (beta chain) was profiled in a study of T cells in Graves' hyperthyroidism and ophthalmopathy. Authors of the study amplified TCR beta CDR3 regions from RNA transcripts. HTBI primers were used for first-round RT-PCR of the TCR CDR3. A single record per CDR3 protein comes from TCRdb applying MiXCR to the multiplex PCR reads. The table includes about 560,000 distinct CDR3 sequences, around 17% detected once. This CDR3 comprises 14 residues. J lost 3 bases, V lost 3 bases, and 8 bases had no gene match. Germline CDR1 is GTSNPN and CDR2 is SVGIG (reference sequence). The chain recombines TRBV30 with TRBJ2-7; 7 bases align to TRBD2. This sequence was found in a woman aged 18-35 years with Graves' hyperthyroidism. The sequenced material came from blood. CDR3 sequence: CAWRLGGSFYEQYF. The CDR3 DNA reads as TGTGCCTGGAGGCTTGGCGGGAGCTTCTACGAGCAGTACTTC.